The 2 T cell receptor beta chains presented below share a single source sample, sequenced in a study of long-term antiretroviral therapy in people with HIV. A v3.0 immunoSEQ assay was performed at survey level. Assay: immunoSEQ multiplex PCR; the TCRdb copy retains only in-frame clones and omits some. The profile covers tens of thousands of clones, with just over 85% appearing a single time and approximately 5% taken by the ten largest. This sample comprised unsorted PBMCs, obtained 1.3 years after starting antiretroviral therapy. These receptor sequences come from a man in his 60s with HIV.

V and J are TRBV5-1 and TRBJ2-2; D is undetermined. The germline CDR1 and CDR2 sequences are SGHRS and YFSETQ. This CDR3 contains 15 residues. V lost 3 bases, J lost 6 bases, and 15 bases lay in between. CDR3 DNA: TGCGCCAGCAGCTCGACCCCCGACTCGGCCGGGGAGCTGTTTTTT. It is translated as CASSSTPDSAGELFF.

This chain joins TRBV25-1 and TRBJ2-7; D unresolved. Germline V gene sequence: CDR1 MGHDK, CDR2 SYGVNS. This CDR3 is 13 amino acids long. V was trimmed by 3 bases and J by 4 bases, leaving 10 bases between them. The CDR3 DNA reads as TGTGCCAGCAGTGAGGTGGGATTGTACGAGCAGTACTTC. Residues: CASSEVGLYEQYF.